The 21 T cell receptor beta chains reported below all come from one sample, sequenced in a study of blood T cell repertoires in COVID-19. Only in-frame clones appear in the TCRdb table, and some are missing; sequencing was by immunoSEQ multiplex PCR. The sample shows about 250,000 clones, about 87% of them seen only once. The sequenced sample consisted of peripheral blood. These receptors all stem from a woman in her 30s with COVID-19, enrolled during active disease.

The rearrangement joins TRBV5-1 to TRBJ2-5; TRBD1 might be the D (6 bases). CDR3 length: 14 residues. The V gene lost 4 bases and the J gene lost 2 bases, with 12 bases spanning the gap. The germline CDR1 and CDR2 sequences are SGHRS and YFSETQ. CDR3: CASSTGQLQETQYF. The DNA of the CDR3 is TGCGCCAGCAGCACTGGACAGCTACAAGAGACCCAGTACTTC.

This CDR3 reads CASKDWVRYEQYF. The CDR3 DNA reads TGTGCCAGCAAGGACTGGGTCCGGTACGAGCAGTACTTC. V and J are TRBV5-6 and TRBJ2-7; TRBD2 is a possible D gene (5 bases). Germline assignment: CDR1 SGHDT and CDR2 YYEEEE. The CDR3 length is 13 residues. V was pared by 6 bases and J by 4 bases, with 14 bases between.

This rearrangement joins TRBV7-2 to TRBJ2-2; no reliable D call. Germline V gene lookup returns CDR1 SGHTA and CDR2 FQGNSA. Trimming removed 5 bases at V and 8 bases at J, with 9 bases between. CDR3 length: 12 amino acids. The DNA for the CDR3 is TGTGCCAGCAGCACACGACTGGGGGAGCTGTTTTTT. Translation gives CASSTRLGELFF.

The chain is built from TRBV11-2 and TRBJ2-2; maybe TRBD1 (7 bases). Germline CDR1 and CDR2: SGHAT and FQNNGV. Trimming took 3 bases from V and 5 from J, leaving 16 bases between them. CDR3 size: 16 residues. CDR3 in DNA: TGTGCCAGCAGCTTCGGAGGGGGCCCAGGGACCGGGGAGCTGTTTTTT. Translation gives CASSFGGGPGTGELFF.

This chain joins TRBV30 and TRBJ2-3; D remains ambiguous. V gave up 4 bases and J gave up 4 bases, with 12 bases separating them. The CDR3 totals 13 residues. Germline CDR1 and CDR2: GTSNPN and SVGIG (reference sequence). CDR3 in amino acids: CAWTVRGADTQYF. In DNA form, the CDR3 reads TGTGCCTGGACGGTAAGAGGAGCAGATACGCAGTATTTT.

Here the CDR3 reads CASSERGTSEKLFF. The CDR3 DNA reads TGTGCCAGCAGTGAGAGGGGGACAAGTGAAAAACTGTTTTTT. The chain is built from TRBV6-4 and TRBJ1-4; TRBD1 is a possible D gene (6 bases). V gave up 3 bases and J gave up 7 bases, with 12 bases separating them. Germline-derived CDR1 and CDR2 are MRHNA and SNTAGT. This CDR3 comprises 14 residues.

CDR3 residues: CASSRDRGYEQYF. The CDR3 region has the DNA TGTGCCAGCAGCAGGGACAGGGGCTACGAGCAGTACTTC. This chain connects TRBV5-4 to TRBJ2-7; 10 bases match TRBD1. This CDR3 is 13 amino acids long. The germline V gene has CDR1 SGHNT and CDR2 YYREEE (reference sequence). V shed 4 bases and J 3 bases; nucleotides not matched to a gene: 1.

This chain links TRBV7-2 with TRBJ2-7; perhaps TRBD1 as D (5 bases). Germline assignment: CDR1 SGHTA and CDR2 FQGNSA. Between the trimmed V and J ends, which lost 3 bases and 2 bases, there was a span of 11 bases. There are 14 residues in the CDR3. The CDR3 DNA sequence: TGTGCCAGCAGCTTCGGACCCAGGGCCTACGAGCAGTACTTC. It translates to CASSFGPRAYEQYF.

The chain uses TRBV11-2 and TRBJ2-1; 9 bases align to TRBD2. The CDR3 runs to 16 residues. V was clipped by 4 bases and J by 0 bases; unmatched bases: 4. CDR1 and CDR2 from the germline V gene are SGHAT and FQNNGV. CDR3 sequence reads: CASSSIAGASYNEQFF. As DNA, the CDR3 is TGTGCCAGCAGCTCAATAGCGGGAGCCTCCTACAATGAGCAGTTCTTC.

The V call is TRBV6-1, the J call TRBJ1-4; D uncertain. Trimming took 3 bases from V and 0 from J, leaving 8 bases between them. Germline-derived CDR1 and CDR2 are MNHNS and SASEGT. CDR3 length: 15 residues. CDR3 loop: CASSDRRATNEKLFF. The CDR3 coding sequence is TGTGCCAGCAGTGACCGACGGGCAACTAATGAAAAACTGTTTTTT.

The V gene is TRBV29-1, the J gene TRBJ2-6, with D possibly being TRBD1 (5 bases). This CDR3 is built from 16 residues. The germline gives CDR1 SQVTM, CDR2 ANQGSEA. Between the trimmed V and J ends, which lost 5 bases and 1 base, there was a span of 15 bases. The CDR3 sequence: CSVLGLAGSGANVLTF. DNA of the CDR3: TGCAGCGTTTTGGGCCTGGCAGGGTCTGGGGCCAACGTCCTGACTTTC.

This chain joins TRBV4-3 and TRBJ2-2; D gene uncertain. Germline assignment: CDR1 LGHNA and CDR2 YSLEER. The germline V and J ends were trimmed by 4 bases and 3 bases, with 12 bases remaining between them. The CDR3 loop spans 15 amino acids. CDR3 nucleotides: TGCGCCAGCAGCCGCCAGTCCCGGGACACCGGGGAGCTGTTTTTT. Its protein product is CASSRQSRDTGELFF.

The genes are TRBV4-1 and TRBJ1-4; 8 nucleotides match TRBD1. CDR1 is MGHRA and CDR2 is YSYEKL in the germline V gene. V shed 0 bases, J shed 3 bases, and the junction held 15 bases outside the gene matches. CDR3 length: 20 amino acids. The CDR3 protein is CASSQELGQGRVSANEKLFF. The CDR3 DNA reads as TGCGCCAGCAGCCAAGAGCTCGGACAGGGAAGAGTAAGTGCTAATGAAAAACTGTTTTTT.

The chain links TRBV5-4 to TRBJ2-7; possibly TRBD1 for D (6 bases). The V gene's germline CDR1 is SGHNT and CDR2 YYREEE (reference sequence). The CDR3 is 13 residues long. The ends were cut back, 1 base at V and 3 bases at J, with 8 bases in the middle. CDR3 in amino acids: CASSLKGDYEQYV. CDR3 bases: TGTGCCAGCAGCTTGAAGGGGGACTACGAGCAGTACGTC.

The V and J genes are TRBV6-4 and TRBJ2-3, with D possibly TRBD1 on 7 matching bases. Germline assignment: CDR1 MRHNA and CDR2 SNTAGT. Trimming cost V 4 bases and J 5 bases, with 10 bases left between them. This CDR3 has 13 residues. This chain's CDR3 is CASSGQGGDTQYF. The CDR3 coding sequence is TGTGCCAGCAGTGGACAGGGAGGAGATACGCAGTATTTT.

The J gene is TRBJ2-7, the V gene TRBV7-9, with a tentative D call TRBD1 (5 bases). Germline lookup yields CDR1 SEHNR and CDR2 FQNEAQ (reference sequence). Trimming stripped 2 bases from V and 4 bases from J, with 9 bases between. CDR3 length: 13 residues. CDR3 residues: CASSLTGEYEQYF. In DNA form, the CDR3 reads TGTGCCAGCAGCTTAACAGGAGAGTACGAGCAGTACTTC.

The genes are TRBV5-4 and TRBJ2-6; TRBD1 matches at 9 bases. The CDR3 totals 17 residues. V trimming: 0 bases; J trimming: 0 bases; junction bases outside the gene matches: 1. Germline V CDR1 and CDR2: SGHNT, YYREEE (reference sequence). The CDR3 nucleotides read TGTGCCAGCAGCTTGGGGACAGGGGTCTCTGGGGCCAACGTCCTGACTTTC. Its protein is CASSLGTGVSGANVLTF.

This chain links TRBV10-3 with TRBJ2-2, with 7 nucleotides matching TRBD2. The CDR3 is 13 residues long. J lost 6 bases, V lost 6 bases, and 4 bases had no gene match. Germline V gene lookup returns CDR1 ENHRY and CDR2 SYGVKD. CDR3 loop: CAIRREGAGELFF. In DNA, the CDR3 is TGTGCCATCAGAAGGGAGGGCGCCGGGGAGCTGTTTTTT.

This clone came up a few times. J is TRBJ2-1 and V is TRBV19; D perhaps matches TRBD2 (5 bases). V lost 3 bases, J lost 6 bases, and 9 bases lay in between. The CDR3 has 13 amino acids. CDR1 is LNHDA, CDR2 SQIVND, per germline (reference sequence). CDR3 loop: CASSILDFNEQFF. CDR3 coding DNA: TGTGCCAGTAGTATCCTGGACTTCAATGAGCAGTTCTTC.

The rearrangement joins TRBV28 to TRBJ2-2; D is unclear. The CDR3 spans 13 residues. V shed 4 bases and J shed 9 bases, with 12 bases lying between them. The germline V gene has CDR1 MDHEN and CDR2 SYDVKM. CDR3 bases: TGTGCCAGCAGTTCCTCTCAGAGGAGGGAGCTGTTTTTT. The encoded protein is CASSSSQRRELFF.

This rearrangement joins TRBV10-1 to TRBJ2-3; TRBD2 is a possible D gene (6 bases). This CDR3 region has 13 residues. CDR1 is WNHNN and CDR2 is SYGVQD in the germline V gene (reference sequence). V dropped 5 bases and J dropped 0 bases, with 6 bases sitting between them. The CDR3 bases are TGCGCCAGCAGTAGCGGGAGCACAGATACGCAGTATTTT. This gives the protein CASSSGSTDTQYF.